This TCR beta chain was identified during a study of T cell clonotyping in hematopoietic cell transplantation. Time point defined: recipient sample about 28 days before transplant, after cytoreduction. The ends were cut back, 8 bases at V and 1 base at J, with 9 bases in the middle. The CDR3 runs to 12 residues. Germline V lookup: CDR1 SGHVS, CDR2 FQNEAQ. Method: immunoSEQ multiplex PCR; TCRdb's copy keeps in-frame clones and lacks some. The table includes 25,000 to 30,000 clones, about 74% detected once. Findings and limits, study-wide: Cells were unsorted, so CD4 and CD8 contributions were not separated.

This clone was seen just once. Its antigen is not known. The sequence derives from a woman in her twenties or thirties with chronic myeloid leukemia. Some clones in this sample may be carry-over from other donors' samples. Sequences were derived from peripheral blood mononuclear cells, sampled before stem cell transplant. V gene TRBV7-8 combines with J gene TRBJ2-7; perhaps TRBD2 as D (5 bases). CDR3 sequence reads: CASFSGSYEQYF. CDR3 sequence (DNA): TGTGCCAGCTTCAGCGGTTCCTACGAGCAGTACTTC.